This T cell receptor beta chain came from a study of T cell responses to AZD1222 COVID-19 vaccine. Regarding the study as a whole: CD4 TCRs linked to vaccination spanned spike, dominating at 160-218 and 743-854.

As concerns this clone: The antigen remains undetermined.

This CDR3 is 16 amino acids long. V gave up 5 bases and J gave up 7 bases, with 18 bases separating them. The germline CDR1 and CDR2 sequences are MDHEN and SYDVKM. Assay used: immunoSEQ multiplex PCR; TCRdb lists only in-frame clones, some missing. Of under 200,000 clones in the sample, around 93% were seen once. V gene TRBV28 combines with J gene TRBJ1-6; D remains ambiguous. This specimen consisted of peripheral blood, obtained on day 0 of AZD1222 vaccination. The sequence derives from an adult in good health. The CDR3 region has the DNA TGTGCCAGCAGTCCCCCTCCCCCGGGAGAGAATTCACCCCTCCACTTT. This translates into CASSPPPPGENSPLHF.